The 9 T cell receptor beta chains listed next were all sequenced from one sample in a study of identical twins. One entry per CDR3 protein results from TCRdb running MiXCR on the 5' RACE reads. The sample has 200,000 to 300,000 distinct CDR3 sequences, 10% to 13% seen once. Sequencing input: memory T cells sorted from blood. The origin of the receptors is a man aged 45-60 years in good health.

In its sample, this clonotype was seen many times. Here the CDR3 reads CASSDASGRAETQYF. CDR3 sequence (DNA): TGTGCCAGCAGTGATGCGAGCGGGAGAGCGGAGACCCAGTACTTC. The gene calls are TRBV25-1 and TRBJ2-5, with 8 bases fitting TRBD2. The J segment lost 5 bases and the V segment lost 3 bases, leaving 8 bases of the junction unmatched. This CDR3 contains 15 residues. CDR1 and CDR2 (germline): MGHDK, SYGVNS.

In its sample, this clonotype was seen many times. The chain uses TRBV20-1 and TRBJ1-1, with a tentative D call TRBD1 (5 bases). The V gene lost 6 bases and the J gene lost 10 bases, with 21 bases spanning the gap. CDR3 length equals 13 residues. CDR1 DFQATT and CDR2 SNEGSKA come from the germline V gene (reference sequence). The CDR3 DNA reads as TGCAGTGCGAGCCAGGGTGTGGGTCGGGGAGCTTTCTTT. Encoded protein: CSASQGVGRGAFF.

The rearrangement joins TRBV12-3 or TRBV12-4 to TRBJ1-5; the D gene is possibly TRBD1 (5 bases). The CDR3 has 14 residues. V lost 6 bases and J 3 bases, leaving 12 bases between the germline ends. In DNA, the CDR3 is TGTGCCAGCAGCACTGACAGCGTCAATCAGCCCCAGCATTTT. It translates to CASSTDSVNQPQHF.

The sample holds a few counts of this clonotype. The chain employs TRBV7-2 and TRBJ2-4; TRBD2 matches at 8 bases. The CDR3 runs 15 residues. V was pared by 1 base and J by 7 bases, with 6 bases of the junction left unmatched. Germline loops: CDR1 SGHTA, CDR2 FQGNSA. As DNA, the CDR3 is TGTGCCAGCAGCTTAGTAGCGGCTAGCGGGAACATTCAGTACTTC. Translated: CASSLVAASGNIQYF.

This clonotype was detected a few times. The chain carries TRBV18 and TRBJ2-2, with no clear D. V shed 4 bases and J shed 0 bases, with 12 bases lying between them. CDR3 size: 16 residues. Germline V CDR1 and CDR2: KGHSH, LQKENI. This chain's CDR3 is CASSLYLASNTGELFF. For the CDR3, the DNA is TGTGCCAGCTCACTTTACTTAGCCTCGAACACCGGGGAGCTGTTTTTT.

This clonotype came up many times. This chain uses TRBV5-1 with TRBJ1-1; D is undetermined. V was trimmed by 0 bases and J by 1 base, leaving 7 bases between them. CDR3 length: 14 residues. Germline V lookup: CDR1 SGHRS, CDR2 YFSETQ. The CDR3 bases are TGCGCCAGCAGCTTGGCGACTGCGAACACTGAAGCTTTCTTT. The encoded protein is CASSLATANTEAFF.

This clonotype was observed at least ten times. The CDR3: CATSEDRVQDTQYF. CDR3 in DNA: TGTGCCACCAGTGAAGACCGGGTTCAAGATACGCAGTATTTT. The chain is built from TRBV24-1 and TRBJ2-3; D not certain. This CDR3 comprises 14 residues. Germline V CDR1 and CDR2: KGHDR, SFDVKD. Trimming shortened V by 4 bases and J by 5 bases, and 12 bases separated the two germline ends.

There are many counts of this clonotype. V usage is TRBV15 and J usage is TRBJ2-1; TRBD1 matches at 10 bases. The germline V gene has CDR1 LNHNV and CDR2 YYDKDF (reference sequence). The CDR3 spans 16 residues. V shed 1 base and J 7 bases; nucleotides not matched to a gene: 7. DNA for the CDR3: TGTGCCACCAGCAGAGGCCGCGGGACAGGGGCAAATGAGCAGTTCTTC. Amino acid sequence: CATSRGRGTGANEQFF.

The V call is TRBV10-3, the J call TRBJ2-7; D remains ambiguous. The CDR3 spans 11 residues. The V end lost 6 bases, the J end lost 2 bases, and 5 bases lay between the germline ends. Per the germline V gene, CDR1 is ENHRY and CDR2 is SYGVKD. The CDR3 region is CAIRNTYEQYF. The CDR3 DNA reads TGTGCCATCAGAAACACCTACGAGCAGTACTTC.